These 26 T cell receptor beta chains were sequenced from one sample in a study of shared clonotypes between healthy human individuals. TCRdb's table, derived via immunoSEQ multiplex PCR, lists solely in-frame clones and lacks some. The repertoire has about 580,000 clones, about 98% of them found once; the top ten carry 0.3% to 0.35%. The naive CD8 population came from CD45RO-negative cells selected for CCR7, without terminally differentiated effector memory CD45RA+ cells. The sample was naive CD8+ T cells sorted from blood. The receptors were sampled from a man aged 30 to 45 in good health.

The genes are TRBV6-5 and TRBJ1-5; 7 nucleotides align to TRBD1. From germline, CDR1 is MNHEY and CDR2 SVGAGI. The CDR3 spans 13 residues. The V segment lost 5 bases and the J segment 4 bases; nucleotides outside the gene matches: 2. CDR3 in DNA: TGTGCCAGCAGTACGGGACAGAATCAGCCCCAGCATTTT. The encoded protein is CASSTGQNQPQHF.

This chain joins TRBV10-2 and TRBJ2-1; D is ambiguous. The length of the CDR3 is 12 residues. CDR1 is WSHSY, CDR2 SAAADI, per germline. Trimming took off 0 bases at V and 12 bases at J, with 9 bases between the two ends. CDR3 nucleotides: TGCGCCAGCAGTGAGTCGGAGTTTTGGCAGTTCTTC. This encodes CASSESEFWQFF.

V and J are TRBV7-3 and TRBJ1-1; no definite D call. The CDR3 is made up of 16 amino acids. Germline CDR1 SGHTA, CDR2 FQGTGA. V was clipped by 7 bases and J by 0 bases, with 18 bases between them. CDR3 in amino acids: CASKPSPIGMNTEAFF. The CDR3 bases are TGTGCCAGCAAACCCTCCCCGATCGGTATGAACACTGAAGCTTTCTTT.

The chain carries TRBV5-5 and TRBJ2-7; 9 bases fit TRBD2. Germline trimming cut 6 bases from V and 3 bases from J; bases unmatched to any gene: 7. From germline, CDR1 is SGHKS and CDR2 YYEKEE (reference sequence). This CDR3 comprises 14 residues. CDR3 amino acids: CASTELAGLYEQYF. DNA for the CDR3: TGTGCCAGCACCGAACTAGCGGGCCTCTACGAGCAGTACTTC.

The rearrangement links TRBV27 to TRBJ1-5; weak D call: TRBD1 (5 bases). Germline CDR1 reads MNHEY; CDR2 reads SMNVEV (reference sequence). The ends were cut back, 4 bases at V and 1 base at J, with 11 bases in the middle. The length of the CDR3 is 15 residues. CDR3 residues: CASSWGRDSNQPQHF. The CDR3 nucleotides read TGTGCCAGCAGTTGGGGCAGGGACAGCAATCAGCCCCAGCATTTT.

The chain has TRBV15 and TRBJ2-7, with D hard to call. Trimming took 8 bases from V and 6 from J, leaving 11 bases between them. Germline CDR1 LNHNV, CDR2 YYDKDF (reference sequence). The CDR3 runs 11 residues. CDR3 protein: CATSATREQYF. CDR3 DNA: TGTGCCACCTCAGCAACCCGCGAGCAGTACTTC. The full variable domain, its missing parts supplied by reference TRBV15 and TRBJ2-7, is DAMVIQNPRYQVTQFGKPVTLSCSQTLNHNVMYWYQQKSSQAPKLLFHYYDKDFNNEADTPDNFQSRRPNTSFCFLDIRSPGLGDTAMYLCATSATREQYFGPGTRLTVT.

The chain recombines TRBV19 with TRBJ1-5; 8 nucleotides agree with TRBD1. Per germline, CDR1 LNHDA and CDR2 SQIVND (reference sequence). V gave up 1 base and J gave up 5 bases; unmatched junction bases: 10. The CDR3 runs to 17 residues. The CDR3 protein is CASSIATGTGLDQPQHF. CDR3 DNA sequence: TGTGCCAGTAGTATAGCAACCGGGACAGGTCTAGATCAGCCCCAGCATTTT. The full variable domain, rest sourced from reference TRBV19 and TRBJ1-5, is DGGITQSPKYLFRKEGQNVTLSCEQNLNHDAMYWYRQDPGQGLRLIYYSQIVNDFQKGDIAEGYSVSREKKESFPLTVTSAQKNPTAFYLCASSIATGTGLDQPQHFGDGTRLSIL.

V is TRBV10-1 and J is TRBJ1-1; the D is unclear. The CDR3 extends over 13 amino acids. Germline V lookup: CDR1 WNHNN, CDR2 SYGVQD (reference sequence). Trimming cost V 7 bases and J 1 base, with 10 bases left between them. The CDR3 region is CASTEDPNTEAFF. The DNA of the CDR3 is TGCGCCAGCACCGAGGACCCGAACACTGAAGCTTTCTTT.

The chain combines TRBV15 with TRBJ2-7; 7 nucleotides match TRBD2. Trimming removed 5 bases from V and 2 bases from J; junction bases left unmatched: 9. The germline V gene has CDR1 LNHNV and CDR2 YYDKDF (reference sequence). The CDR3 is made up of 15 amino acids. CDR3 bases: TGTGCCACCAGCGGGGGGGGAGCGGCCCCCTACGAGCAGTACTTC. This codes for CATSGGGAAPYEQYF.

The chain combines TRBV29-1 with TRBJ2-1; 10 positions match TRBD2. J was trimmed by 0 bases and V by 3 bases; bases with no gene match: 11. The CDR3 has 18 residues. Germline CDR1 SQVTM, CDR2 ANQGSEA. CDR3: CSVEGLAGVPSSYNEQFF. CDR3 sequence (DNA): TGCAGCGTTGAGGGGCTAGCGGGAGTCCCGAGCTCCTACAATGAGCAGTTCTTC.

Turning to this clone: At the DNA level, this CDR3 is encoded by other sequences in the same sample as well. The chain is built from TRBV4-1 and TRBJ2-3; D is ambiguous. This CDR3 is 12 amino acids long. V was clipped by 1 base and J by 5 bases, with 4 bases between them. CDR1 and CDR2 from the germline V gene are MGHRA and YSYEKL. CDR3: CASSQVGDTQYF. In DNA, the CDR3 is TGCGCCAGCAGCCAAGTAGGAGATACGCAGTATTTT.

The V call is TRBV19, the J call TRBJ2-7; weak D call: TRBD2 (5 bases). V gave up 6 bases and J gave up 3 bases, with 18 bases separating them. The CDR3 has 15 amino acids. CDR1 is LNHDA and CDR2 is SQIVND in the germline V gene (reference sequence). CDR3 bases: TGTGCCAGTAGCTCCGGGAAAGGTTGGAGCTACGAGCAGTACTTC. Protein: CASSSGKGWSYEQYF.

The V call is TRBV9, the J call TRBJ1-5; D perhaps matches TRBD1 (5 bases). Trimming removed 3 bases at V and 3 bases at J, with 13 bases between. CDR3 length: 15 residues. From germline, CDR1 is SGDLS and CDR2 YYNGEE. This CDR3 is CASSGGKEYNQPQHF. The CDR3 coding sequence is TGTGCCAGCAGCGGGGGCAAGGAATACAATCAGCCCCAGCATTTT.

The V call is TRBV5-4, the J call TRBJ1-2; 10 nucleotides line up with TRBD1. In germline, CDR1 is SGHNT, CDR2 YYREEE (reference sequence). V gave up 4 bases and J gave up 3 bases; unmatched junction bases: 9. The CDR3 runs 16 residues. The CDR3 DNA reads as TGTGCCAGCAGCCCCGTGGGGGACAGGGGACACTATGGCTACACCTTC. This codes for CASSPVGDRGHYGYTF.

The genes are TRBV7-9 and TRBJ2-3; perhaps TRBD2 as D (6 bases). V was cut by 3 bases and J by 2 bases, with 12 bases left in between. CDR3 length: 15 residues. Germline lookup yields CDR1 SEHNR and CDR2 FQNEAQ (reference sequence). The CDR3 nucleotides are TGTGCCAGCAGCTTTCAGGCGGGATACACAGATACGCAGTATTTT. Translating it yields CASSFQAGYTDTQYF.

The genes are TRBV6-1 and TRBJ1-2, with 8 bases aligning to TRBD1. The CDR3 is 21 residues long. The junction had 20 bases not matched to a gene; V was cut back by 2 bases and J by 0 bases. CDR1 and CDR2 from the germline V gene are MNHNS and SASEGT. The DNA for the CDR3 is TGTGCCAGCAGTGAATCCGATAAAATCCGGGACAGGAGAGTAGCTAACTATGGCTACACCTTC. Protein: CASSESDKIRDRRVANYGYTF.

The genes are TRBV7-2 and TRBJ1-1; TRBD1 might be the D (6 bases). This CDR3 region has 17 residues. V dropped 4 bases and J dropped 2 bases, with 20 bases sitting between them. Germline-derived CDR1 and CDR2 are SGHTA and FQGNSA. CDR3 bases: TGTGCCAGCAGCTCAGGCGGGACAAGGAGATTAAACACTGAAGCTTTCTTT. This gives the protein CASSSGGTRRLNTEAFF.

Details on this clone: Other DNA sequences in this specimen translate into the identical CDR3. The CDR3 loop reads CASSLGDYEQYF. CDR3 sequence (DNA): TGTGCCAGCAGCTTAGGGGACTACGAGCAGTACTTC. The rearrangement uses TRBV11-2 and TRBJ2-7, with no clear D. The CDR3 is 12 residues long. Germline V gene sequence: CDR1 SGHAT, CDR2 FQNNGV. With 1 base removed from V and 3 bases from J, the gap between germline ends came to 4 bases.

This sequence joins TRBV5-3 and TRBJ1-2, with D possibly being TRBD1 (5 bases). TRBV5-3 qualifies as an ORF whose function is uncertain. Trimming took off 9 bases at V and 8 bases at J, with 5 bases between the two ends. The CDR3 runs to 8 residues. The CDR3 is CATGGYTF. DNA for the CDR3: TGTGCCACAGGGGGCTACACCTTC.

In this sample, this clone turned up once. The J gene is TRBJ1-5, the V gene TRBV19; D is uncertain. Germline-derived CDR1 and CDR2 are LNHDA and SQIVND (reference sequence). This CDR3 comprises 12 residues. Trimming left V 5 bases short and J 3 bases short, with 5 bases between. CDR3 region: CASSLDNQPQHF. The CDR3 region has the DNA TGTGCCAGTAGTCTCGACAATCAGCCCCAGCATTTT.

The genes are TRBV2 and TRBJ2-1; 9 bases are a match to TRBD2. CDR3 length: 16 amino acids. The junction had 6 bases not matched to a gene; V was cut back by 5 bases and J by 1 base. Germline loops: CDR1 SNHLY, CDR2 FYNNEI. CDR3 residues: CASSYPGLASYNEQFF. In nucleotides, the CDR3 is TGTGCCAGCAGTTATCCGGGACTAGCTTCCTACAATGAGCAGTTCTTC.

The chain combines TRBV4-1 with TRBJ2-5; no clear D. The germline V gene has CDR1 MGHRA and CDR2 YSYEKL. V gave up 3 bases and J gave up 5 bases, with 7 bases separating them. This CDR3 contains 12 residues. CDR3 amino acids: CASSHAGETQYF. The CDR3 nucleotides are TGCGCCAGCAGCCACGCCGGTGAGACCCAGTACTTC.

The chain joins TRBV2 to TRBJ1-4; D is unclear. With 8 bases removed from V and 2 bases from J, the gap between germline ends came to 18 bases. Germline values: CDR1 SNHLY, CDR2 FYNNEI. CDR3 size: 16 residues. CDR3 loop: CASWGGWAGTNEKLFF. For the CDR3, the DNA is TGTGCCAGCTGGGGTGGGTGGGCAGGCACTAATGAAAAACTGTTTTTT.

This chain uses TRBV27 with TRBJ2-7, with D possibly being TRBD1 (6 bases). Between the trimmed V and J ends, which lost 6 bases and 2 bases, there was a span of 14 bases. CDR1 MNHEY and CDR2 SMNVEV come from the germline V gene (reference sequence). This CDR3 is built from 14 residues. The chain's CDR3 is CASSKQGSTYEQYF. DNA of the CDR3: TGTGCCAGCAGCAAACAGGGCTCGACCTACGAGCAGTACTTC.

The rearrangement links TRBV7-9 to TRBJ2-3; D is undetermined. Germline-derived CDR1 and CDR2 are SEHNR and FQNEAQ (reference sequence). This CDR3 region has 12 residues. V was pared by 1 base and J by 4 bases, with 3 bases between. The CDR3 loop is CASSLESDTQYF. CDR3 coding DNA: TGTGCCAGCAGCTTAGAGTCAGATACGCAGTATTTT.

The V call is TRBV10-3, the J call TRBJ2-7, with D tentatively TRBD1 or TRBD2 (6 bases each). V was trimmed by 6 bases and J by 5 bases, leaving 14 bases between them. CDR3 length: 13 residues. Germline CDR1 reads ENHRY; CDR2 reads SYGVKD. The CDR3, as DNA: TGTGCCATCAGAGAGAACAGGGAGGACGAGCAGTACTTC. Its translation: CAIRENREDEQYF.